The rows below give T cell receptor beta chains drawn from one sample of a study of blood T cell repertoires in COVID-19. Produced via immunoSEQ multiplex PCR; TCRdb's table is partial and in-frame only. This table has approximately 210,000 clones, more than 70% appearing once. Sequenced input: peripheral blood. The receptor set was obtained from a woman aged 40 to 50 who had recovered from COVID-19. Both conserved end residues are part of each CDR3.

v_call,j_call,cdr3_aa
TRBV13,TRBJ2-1,CASTPPASVLSQSYNEQFF
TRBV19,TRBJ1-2,CASSIDPGHFYYGYTF
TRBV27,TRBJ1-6,CASSLYGPHNSPLHF
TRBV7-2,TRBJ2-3,CASSLGSGGPSTDTQYF
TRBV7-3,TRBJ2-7,CASSLGGGSYEQYF
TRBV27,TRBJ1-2,CASSPGQGQGYGYTF
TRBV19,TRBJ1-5,CASSSWTGFDQPQHF
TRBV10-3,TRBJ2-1,CAISGGLNNEQFF
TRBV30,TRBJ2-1,CAWSVSYNEQFF
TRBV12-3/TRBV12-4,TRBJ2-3,CASSLKDRAAQYF
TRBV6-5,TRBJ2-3,CASSYRSPGSGDTQYF
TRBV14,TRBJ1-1,CASSQDRMNTEAFF
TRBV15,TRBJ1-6,CATSRGTGNSPLHF
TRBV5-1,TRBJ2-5,CASSTGGSGQETQYF
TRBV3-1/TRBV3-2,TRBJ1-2,CASSQEATASTF
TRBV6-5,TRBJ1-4,CASSYVGTADEKLFF
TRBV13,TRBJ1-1,CASSRRDRDEAFF
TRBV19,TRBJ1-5,CASSNLSGRSNQPQHF
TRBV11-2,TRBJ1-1,CASSLTGILLNTEAFF
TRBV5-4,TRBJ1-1,CASSPEIMNTEAFF
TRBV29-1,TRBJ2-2,CSVGLRQGTGELFF
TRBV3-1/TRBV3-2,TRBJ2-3,CASSPLSWTSTDTQYF
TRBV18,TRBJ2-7,CASSPPSGAGEQYF
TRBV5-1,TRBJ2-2,CASSFGGTNTGELFF
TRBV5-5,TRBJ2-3,CASSLVAGGPTDTQYF
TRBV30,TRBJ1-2,CAWSVPGYGYTF
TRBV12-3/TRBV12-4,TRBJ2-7,CASSLGRTGEQYF
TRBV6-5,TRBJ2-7,CASSSGLTGTYEQYF
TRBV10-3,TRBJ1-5,CAISETTGFSNQPQHF
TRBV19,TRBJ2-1,CASSITSSGFEQFF
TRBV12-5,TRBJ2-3,CASGLVSGTVGGDTQYF
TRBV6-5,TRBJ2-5,CASSTGQGKPQYF
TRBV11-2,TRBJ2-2,CASSSPFGGGTGELFF
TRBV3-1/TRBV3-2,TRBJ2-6,CASSQQGNGANVLTF
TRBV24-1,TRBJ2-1,CATSDRTRSSYNEQFF
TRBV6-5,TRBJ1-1,CASIKTGATEAFF
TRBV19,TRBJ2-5,CASSRQGGETQYF
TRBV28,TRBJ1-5,CASRLLDFRQGVNQPQHF
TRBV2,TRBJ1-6,CASSTWTGYGDSPLHF
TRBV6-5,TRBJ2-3,CASILSGRRSDTQYF
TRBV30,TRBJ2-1,CAWSSVSGRSLAQFF
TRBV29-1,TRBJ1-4,CSVERVSGQGNEKLFF
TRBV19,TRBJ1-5,CASRGQGYSNQPQHF
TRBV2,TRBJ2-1,CASSGQLPPNEQFF
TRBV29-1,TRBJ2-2,CSARRDSNTGELFF
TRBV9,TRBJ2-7,CASSARHDSYEQYF
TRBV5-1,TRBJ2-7,CASSLSSGSSYEQYF
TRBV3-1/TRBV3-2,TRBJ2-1,CASSQTTSSYNEQFF
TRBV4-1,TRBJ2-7,CASSLKLSDEQYF